Listed here are 10 T cell receptor beta chains from one sample, sequenced in a study of glioma-infiltrating T cells after dendritic cell vaccination. The method was immunoSEQ multiplex PCR; TCRdb's version includes in-frame clones alone and lacks a portion of them. Here the sample spans more than 85,000 clones, around 89% being singletons. Time point described: after dendritic cell vaccination, including at tumor progression/relapse. Specimen: blood, collected after dendritic cell vaccination. Every receptor here comes from a human donor with glioblastoma.

V gene TRBV5-4 combines with J gene TRBJ2-2; perhaps TRBD2 as D (5 bases). The CDR3 length is 16 residues. V lost 5 bases, J lost 0 bases, and 14 bases lay in between. Germline CDR1 is SGHNT and CDR2 is YYREEE (reference sequence). The CDR3: CASSPRPSTNTGELFF. DNA for the CDR3: TGTGCCAGCAGTCCTCGACCTAGCACGAACACCGGGGAGCTGTTTTTT. Together with reference TRBV5-4 and TRBJ2-2, the CDR3 gives the full variable domain: ETGVTQSPTHLIKTRGQQVTLRCSSQSGHNTVSWYQQALGQGPQFIFQYYREEENGRGNFPPRFSGLQFPNYSSELNVNALELDDSALYLCASSPRPSTNTGELFFGEGSRLTVL.

This clone was seen only a few times. This rearrangement joins TRBV7-8 to TRBJ1-1; TRBD1 agrees at 7 bases. This CDR3 is 14 amino acids long. Germline V gene data show CDR1 as SGHVS and CDR2 as FQNEAQ. Trimming cost V 5 bases and J 1 base; bases outside gene matches: 4. The CDR3 here is CASSTRQGNTEAFF. The CDR3 nucleotides are TGTGCCAGCAGCACGCGACAGGGGAACACTGAAGCTTTCTTT.

The rearrangement uses TRBV10-3 and TRBJ1-1; D unresolved. The CDR3 is 12 residues long. Between the trimmed V and J ends, which lost 1 base and 4 bases, there was a span of 4 bases. Germline assignment: CDR1 ENHRY and CDR2 SYGVKD. The CDR3 nucleotides read TGTGCCATCAGTGAGTACGGCACTGAAGCTTTCTTT. This translates into CAISEYGTEAFF.

J is TRBJ2-1 and V is TRBV11-3, with 9 bases that match TRBD2. J gave up 7 bases and V 0 bases, and 4 bases lay outside the gene matches. The CDR3 runs 15 residues. The V gene's germline CDR1 is SGHNT and CDR2 YENEEA. The CDR3 region has the DNA TGTGCCAGCAGCTTAGAGGGACTAGCACTAAATGAGCAGTTCTTC. Translation: CASSLEGLALNEQFF.

This chain uses TRBV10-2 with TRBJ2-7; tentatively, D is TRBD1 (5 bases). The CDR3 spans 14 residues. V lost 10 bases, J lost 0 bases, and 16 bases lay in between. In germline, CDR1 is WSHSY, CDR2 SAAADI. The CDR3 bases are TGCGCCACCAGGGCCTCCGGGTCCTCCTACGAGCAGTACTTC. It is translated as CATRASGSSYEQYF.

The CDR3 DNA is TGTGCCAGCAGCGGGGACAGGGGGCGAAAAGAAAAACTGTTTTTT. It encodes CASSGDRGRKEKLFF. The gene calls are TRBV21-1 and TRBJ1-4; the table's D call, TRBD1, has no DNA check behind it. TRBV21-1 is described as a pseudogene. This CDR3 has 15 residues.

This chain links TRBV30 with TRBJ1-2; possibly TRBD1 for D (5 bases). The CDR3 has 16 residues. Trimming removed 0 bases at V and 0 bases at J, with 14 bases between. The germline V gene has CDR1 GTSNPN and CDR2 SVGIG (reference sequence). The CDR3 nucleotides read TGTGCCTGGAGTGTACGGAGGGGCCGCCCTAACTATGGCTACACCTTC. Its translation is CAWSVRRGRPNYGYTF.

The chain carries TRBV10-3 and TRBJ1-6; no reliable D call. This CDR3 region has 14 residues. The V end was cut by 3 bases, the J end by 8 bases, with 11 bases between. Germline assignment: CDR1 ENHRY and CDR2 SYGVKD. The CDR3 is CAISDRGSDSPLHF. The CDR3, as DNA: TGTGCCATCAGTGATCGGGGATCGGATTCACCCCTCCACTTT.

V gene TRBV18 combines with J gene TRBJ1-5; D might be TRBD1 (5 bases). Germline V gene data show CDR1 as KGHSH and CDR2 as LQKENI. Trimming took 3 bases from V and 3 from J, leaving 12 bases between them. The CDR3 runs to 15 residues. CDR3 residues: CASSPSQGYNQPQHF. DNA of the CDR3: TGTGCCAGCTCACCGTCTCAGGGATACAATCAGCCCCAGCATTTT.

The chain has TRBV6-1 and TRBJ1-1; no definite D call. Germline V gene data show CDR1 as MNHNS and CDR2 as SASEGT. CDR3 size: 14 residues. Trimming took 4 bases from V and 1 from J, leaving 10 bases between them. The CDR3 region has the DNA TGTGCCAGCAGTGTTTGGCCAGGGAACACTGAAGCTTTCTTT. It translates to CASSVWPGNTEAFF.